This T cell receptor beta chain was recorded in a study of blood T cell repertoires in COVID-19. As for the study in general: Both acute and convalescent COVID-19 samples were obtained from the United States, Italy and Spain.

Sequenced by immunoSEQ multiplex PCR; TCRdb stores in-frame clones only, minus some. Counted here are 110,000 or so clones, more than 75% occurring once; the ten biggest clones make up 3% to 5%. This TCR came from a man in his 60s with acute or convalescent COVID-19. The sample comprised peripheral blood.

CDR3 DNA: TGTGCCAGCAGCTTATCGGGTAGCGGGAGGAATGAGCAGTTCTTC. As protein: CASSLSGSGRNEQFF. The chain has TRBV11-2 and TRBJ2-1; 10 bases are shared with TRBD2. The CDR3 sequence is 15 residues long. Per germline, CDR1 SGHAT and CDR2 FQNNGV. V trimming: 2 bases; J trimming: 7 bases; junction bases outside the gene matches: 5.